These 9 T cell receptor beta chains came from one sample sequenced in a study of T cell responses to AZD1222 COVID-19 vaccine. The assay was immunoSEQ multiplex PCR, and TCRdb's table has in-frame clones only and misses some. This table has around 120,000 clones, around nine tenths appearing once. The specimen comprised peripheral blood, sampled 28 days after the second AZD1222 dose. Source of these receptors: an adult who received the AZD1222 COVID-19 vaccine.

The chain is built from TRBV5-1 and TRBJ1-2; no definite D call. The CDR3 runs 13 residues. CDR1 is SGHRS and CDR2 is YFSETQ in the germline V gene. Trimming took 4 bases from V and 3 from J, leaving 10 bases between them. The CDR3 here is CASSADAYYGYTF. The CDR3 DNA reads TGCGCCAGCAGCGCAGACGCCTACTATGGCTACACCTTC.

CDR3 sequence (DNA): TGTGCCAGCTCACTAGACAGCAACTATGGCTACACCTTC. It codes for CASSLDSNYGYTF. The rearrangement joins TRBV18 to TRBJ1-2, with a tentative D call TRBD1 (5 bases). Looked up from germline, CDR1 is KGHSH and CDR2 is LQKENI. V gave up 4 bases and J gave up 2 bases, with 8 bases separating them. This CDR3 region has 13 residues.

The chain couples TRBV6-5 to TRBJ2-2; D is unresolved. Deletions cut 6 bases from V and 4 bases from J, with 18 bases between. The CDR3 runs to 16 residues. Germline assignment: CDR1 MNHEY and CDR2 SVGAGI. In nucleotides, the CDR3 is TGTGCCAGCAGCTACCAGACATCCCCGGGCACCGGGGAGCTGTTTTTT. Its translation: CASSYQTSPGTGELFF.

This chain joins TRBV7-2 and TRBJ2-3, with 8 bases aligning to TRBD2. CDR3 length equals 16 residues. Germline CDR1 SGHTA, CDR2 FQGNSA. V trimming: 5 bases; J trimming: 0 bases; junction bases outside the gene matches: 7. The CDR3: CASSPVPSGSTDTQYF. CDR3 DNA sequence: TGTGCCAGCAGCCCAGTCCCTAGCGGGAGCACAGATACGCAGTATTTT.

This clone appeared once. CDR3 sequence (DNA): TGTGCCAGCAGACGACAGGGAATCAATCAGCCCCAGCATTTT. It yields the protein CASRRQGINQPQHF. The chain couples TRBV7-9 to TRBJ1-5; 7 nucleotides align to TRBD1. In germline, CDR1 is SEHNR, CDR2 FQNEAQ (reference sequence). The V and J ends lost 6 bases and 3 bases, in that order; junction bases with no gene match: 5. The CDR3 spans 14 residues.

This clone was observed a handful of times. V is TRBV18 and J is TRBJ2-6; D uncertain. CDR1 is KGHSH and CDR2 is LQKENI in the germline V gene. The ends were cut back, 3 bases at V and 0 bases at J, with 9 bases in the middle. This CDR3 has 16 residues. CDR3 DNA: TGTGCCAGCTCACCGCAGACTCTCTCTGGGGCCAACGTCCTGACTTTC. Amino acid sequence: CASSPQTLSGANVLTF.

This chain connects TRBV2 to TRBJ2-3, with D possibly matching TRBD1 (6 bases). The V gene's germline CDR1 is SNHLY and CDR2 FYNNEI. Deletions cut 0 bases from V and 6 bases from J, with 16 bases between. The CDR3 extends over 16 amino acids. Here the CDR3 reads CASSEALWAGDDTQYF. The CDR3, as DNA: TGTGCCAGCAGTGAAGCGCTTTGGGCAGGGGATGATACGCAGTATTTT.

This chain uses TRBV6-4 with TRBJ1-5; D remains unclear. CDR1 is MRHNA and CDR2 is SNTAGT in the germline V gene. The V end lost 2 bases, the J end lost 1 base, and 9 bases lay between the germline ends. CDR3 length: 15 residues. The CDR3 loop reads CASSDHGGSNQPQHF. Written as DNA, the CDR3 is TGTGCCAGCAGTGACCATGGAGGGAGCAATCAGCCCCAGCATTTT.

The V and J genes are TRBV28 and TRBJ2-1, with TRBD2 identical over 10 bases. Germline V gene lookup returns CDR1 MDHEN and CDR2 SYDVKM. CDR3 length: 15 amino acids. Unmatched junction bases numbered 8, after V lost 10 bases and J lost 2 bases. CDR3 in amino acids: CATRESGRAYNEQFF. Here the CDR3 DNA reads TGTGCCACCCGGGAGAGCGGGAGGGCCTACAATGAGCAGTTCTTC.